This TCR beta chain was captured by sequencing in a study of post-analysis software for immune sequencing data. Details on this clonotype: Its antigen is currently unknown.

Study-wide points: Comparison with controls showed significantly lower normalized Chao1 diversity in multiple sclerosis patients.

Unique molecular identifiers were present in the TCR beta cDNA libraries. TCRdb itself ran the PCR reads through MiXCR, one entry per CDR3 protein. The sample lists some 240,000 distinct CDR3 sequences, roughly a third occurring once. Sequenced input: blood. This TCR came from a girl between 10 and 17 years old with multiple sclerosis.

CDR3 loop: CSVGQGEQETQYF. DNA of the CDR3: TGCAGCGTCGGACAGGGGGAGCAAGAGACCCAGTACTTC. This chain uses TRBV29-1 with TRBJ2-5; 10 bases match TRBD1. The V segment lost 6 bases and the J segment 2 bases; nucleotides outside the gene matches: 3. The length of the CDR3 is 13 residues. CDR1 and CDR2 (germline): SQVTM, ANQGSEA.